This passage covers 20 T cell receptor beta chains from one sample sequenced in a study of T cell repertoires in cytomegalovirus infection (dated by TCRdb to the late 2010s). These receptors lack a known antigen. The treatment or condition label here, explained by the study, means: in vitro stimulation with specific CMV peptide epitopes to enrich CMV-specific T cells. The listed sequencing device is Illumina HiSeq 1500. TCRdb's own reprocessing of the public reads used fastp at Q25 and MiXCR and kept productive beta chains. Every CDR3 protein is listed once, alongside the most common genes and DNA of its rows. In all, the sample holds tens of thousands of distinct CDR3 sequences, and roughly a quarter of those were seen once. 50% of the sample is taken by the ten largest. The sequences come from CD8+ T cells from cultured PBMCs, collected from culture after CMV antigen stimulation. Every receptor here comes from a human donor in good health (CMV status not recorded). Some clones in this sample may be carry-over from other donors' samples.

The chain joins TRBV10-2 to TRBJ1-6; the match to TRBD1 covers 7 bases. This CDR3 is built from 17 residues. Germline V lookup: CDR1 WSHSY, CDR2 SAAADI. V was pared by 7 bases and J by 0 bases, with 9 bases of the junction left unmatched. This CDR3 reads CASNPQGVISYNSPLHF. The CDR3 DNA is TGCGCCAGCAACCCCCAGGGGGTCATCTCCTATAATTCACCCCTCCACTTT.

This clonotype was found many times. The chain links TRBV7-8 to TRBJ1-2; unclear D gene. Trimming shortened V by 1 base and J by 6 bases, and 6 bases separated the two germline ends. The germline V gene has CDR1 SGHVS and CDR2 FQNEAQ. The CDR3 is 12 amino acids. The CDR3 protein is CASSLVGDGYTF. The DNA for the CDR3 is TGTGCCAGCAGCTTAGTCGGGGATGGCTACACCTTC.

In its sample, this clonotype was seen many times. The chain is built from TRBV7-9 and TRBJ2-1, with D unresolved. V was cut by 5 bases and J by 5 bases, with 16 bases left in between. The CDR3 extends over 15 amino acids. CDR1 is SEHNR and CDR2 is FQNEAQ in the germline V gene (reference sequence). CDR3 region: CASSDPDLTDNEQFF. In DNA, the CDR3 is TGTGCCAGCAGCGACCCCGACTTAACAGACAATGAGCAGTTCTTC.

J is TRBJ2-1 and V is TRBV3-1; 10 nucleotides agree with TRBD2. The junction had 8 bases not matched to a gene; V was cut back by 5 bases and J by 4 bases. Looked up from germline, CDR1 is LGHDT and CDR2 is YNNKEL (reference sequence). The CDR3 consists of 16 residues. Here the CDR3 reads CASSDTGTSAYNEQFF. For the CDR3, the DNA is TGTGCCAGCAGCGATACCGGGACTAGCGCTTACAATGAGCAGTTCTTC.

This clonotype showed up just a few times. The chain is built from TRBV9 and TRBJ1-2; D perhaps matches TRBD1 (5 bases). The CDR3 covers 14 residues. Deletions cut 6 bases from V and 6 bases from J, with 18 bases between. From germline, CDR1 is SGDLS and CDR2 YYNGEE. The CDR3 here is CASTPGGGSNGYTF. CDR3 coding DNA: TGTGCCAGCACCCCCGGGGGGGGGTCGAATGGCTACACCTTC. Variable domain in full (rest from reference TRBV9 and TRBJ1-2): DSGVTQTPKHLITATGQRVTLRCSPRSGDLSVYWYQQSLDQGLQFLIQYYNGEERAKGNILERFSAQQFPDLHSELNLSSLELGDSALYFCASTPGGGSNGYTFGSGTRLTVV.

This rearrangement joins TRBV24-1 to TRBJ2-1; 9 nucleotides align to TRBD1. Germline trimming cut 5 bases from V and 3 bases from J; bases unmatched to any gene: 4. Germline assignment: CDR1 KGHDR and CDR2 SFDVKD. The CDR3 consists of 15 residues. The CDR3 region has the DNA TGTGCCACCAGTGGCAGACAGGGGGGCTACAATGAGCAGTTCTTC. Translated: CATSGRQGGYNEQFF.

The table lists this clonotype with many counts. This rearrangement joins TRBV7-2 to TRBJ2-1, with 11 bases identical to TRBD2. Germline values: CDR1 SGHTA, CDR2 FQGNSA. J was trimmed by 5 bases and V by 6 bases; bases with no gene match: 0. This CDR3 is built from 13 residues. CDR3 in DNA: TGTGCCAGCAGACTAGCGGGAGACAATGAGCAGTTCTTC. It encodes CASRLAGDNEQFF.

The V and J genes are TRBV11-3 and TRBJ2-1; no firm D call. V was trimmed by 5 bases and J by 5 bases, leaving 10 bases between them. The CDR3 runs 13 residues. Looked up from germline, CDR1 is SGHNT and CDR2 is YENEEA. The CDR3 loop is CASSETENNEQFF. The CDR3 coding sequence is TGTGCCAGCAGCGAGACCGAAAACAATGAGCAGTTCTTC.

This clonotype showed up just a few times. The V call is TRBV7-9, the J call TRBJ1-1, with D maybe TRBD1 (6 bases). V dropped 8 bases and J dropped 0 bases, with 16 bases sitting between them. CDR1 and CDR2 (germline): SEHNR, FQNEAQ (reference sequence). The CDR3 totals 15 residues. The CDR3 spells CASEGDRNMNTEAFF. The CDR3 nucleotides are TGTGCCAGCGAGGGAGACAGGAACATGAACACTGAAGCTTTCTTT.

This clonotype was observed a few times. CDR3 coding DNA: TGTGCCAGCAGCCATTTAGGCGGGGAGCTGTTTTTT. This sequence encodes CASSHLGGELFF. The V gene is TRBV7-9, the J gene TRBJ2-2, with D hard to call. Germline loops: CDR1 SEHNR, CDR2 FQNEAQ (reference sequence). The V end lost 5 bases, the J end lost 7 bases, and 8 bases lay between the germline ends. The CDR3 covers 12 residues.

This clonotype showed up many times. The chain uses TRBV7-8 and TRBJ2-7, with D possibly being TRBD2 (5 bases). V was trimmed by 5 bases and J by 0 bases, leaving 8 bases between them. The CDR3 length is 13 residues. Germline loops: CDR1 SGHVS, CDR2 FQNEAQ. The CDR3 DNA is TGTGCCAGCAGCCCGGGATTCTCCTACGAGCAGTACTTC. It encodes CASSPGFSYEQYF.

The chain recombines TRBV9 with TRBJ2-1, with unresolved D. The V end was cut by 3 bases, the J end by 5 bases, with 15 bases between. The CDR3 runs to 15 residues. The germline V gene has CDR1 SGDLS and CDR2 YYNGEE. This chain's CDR3 is CASSAPGNSDNEQFF. CDR3 bases: TGTGCCAGCAGCGCACCAGGTAATTCGGACAATGAGCAGTTCTTC.

The rearrangement joins TRBV5-1 to TRBJ1-5, with D uncertain. V was pared by 0 bases and J by 2 bases, with 9 bases between. The CDR3 length is 15 residues. Per germline, CDR1 SGHRS and CDR2 YFSETQ. In nucleotides, the CDR3 is TGCGCCAGCAGCTTGGACAGCGGGGGCAATCAGCCCCAGCATTTT. Its translation: CASSLDSGGNQPQHF.

This clonotype was seen more than once but under ten times. The genes are TRBV7-6 and TRBJ2-3; no reliable D call. Germline V lookup: CDR1 SGHVS, CDR2 FNYEAQ. Trimming pared 5 bases from V and 3 bases from J, leaving 6 bases between. This CDR3 contains 12 residues. The CDR3 loop is CASSETTDTQYF. CDR3 nucleotide sequence: TGTGCCAGCAGCGAGACGACAGATACGCAGTATTTT.

Many counts were recorded for this clonotype. This chain connects TRBV9 to TRBJ1-1; D unclear. The CDR3 contains 15 residues. CDR1 SGDLS and CDR2 YYNGEE come from the germline V gene. Trimming took 0 bases from V and 1 from J, leaving 10 bases between them. Here the CDR3 DNA reads TGTGCCAGCAGCGTAGCCGGAAACTGGAACACTGAAGCTTTCTTT. This codes for CASSVAGNWNTEAFF. The full variable domain, with the rest looked up from reference TRBV9 and TRBJ1-1, is DSGVTQTPKHLITATGQRVTLRCSPRSGDLSVYWYQQSLDQGLQFLIQYYNGEERAKGNILERFSAQQFPDLHSELNLSSLELGDSALYFCASSVAGNWNTEAFFGQGTRLTVV.

Many counts were recorded for this clonotype. The rearrangement links TRBV11-3 to TRBJ2-5, with TRBD2 matching 7 bases. Germline CDR1 SGHNT, CDR2 YENEEA. The CDR3 runs 16 residues. With 0 bases clipped from V and 2 bases from J, the junction kept 6 bases outside the gene matches. The CDR3 nucleotides are TGTGCCAGCAGCTTAGATGAGAAAGCGGGGCAAGAGACCCAGTACTTC. Its translation: CASSLDEKAGQETQYF.

This clonotype was found a few times. In DNA, the CDR3 is TGTGCCAGCAGCTTAGAGACAGGGGTCTATGGCTACACCTTC. Its translation: CASSLETGVYGYTF. This chain joins TRBV7-9 and TRBJ1-2; 8 bases are shared with TRBD1. Trimming cost V 1 base and J 4 bases; bases outside gene matches: 2. The germline gives CDR1 SEHNR, CDR2 FQNEAQ (reference sequence). CDR3 length equals 14 residues. Full variable domain (outside the CDR3, taken from reference TRBV7-9 and TRBJ1-2): DTGVSQNPRHKITKRGQNVTFRCDPISEHNRLYWYRQTLGQGPEFLTYFQNEAQLEKSRLLSDRFSAERPKGSFSTLEIQRTEQGDSAMYLCASSLETGVYGYTFGSGTRLTVV.

This clonotype turned up a few times. V is TRBV19 and J is TRBJ1-1; D perhaps matches TRBD1 (5 bases). This CDR3 is built from 14 residues. The germline V and J ends were trimmed by 7 bases and 1 base, with 13 bases remaining between them. From germline, CDR1 is LNHDA and CDR2 SQIVND (reference sequence). CDR3 nucleotides: TGTGCCAGTACTCTAGACAGAGAGAACACTGAAGCTTTCTTT. Amino acids: CASTLDRENTEAFF. The full variable domain, completed using reference TRBV19 and TRBJ1-1, is DGGITQSPKYLFRKEGQNVTLSCEQNLNHDAMYWYRQDPGQGLRLIYYSQIVNDFQKGDIAEGYSVSREKKESFPLTVTSAQKNPTAFYLCASTLDRENTEAFFGQGTRLTVV.

The chain employs TRBV4-3 and TRBJ2-7, with D possibly being TRBD1 or TRBD2 (5 bases each). In germline, CDR1 is LGHNA, CDR2 YSLEER. This CDR3 contains 16 residues. The V end lost 0 bases, the J end lost 7 bases, and 19 bases lay between the germline ends. The CDR3 nucleotides read TGCGCCAGCAGCCAAGATAACACAGGCCCACGGAGGGAGCAGTACTTC. Translating gives CASSQDNTGPRREQYF.

In this sample, this clonotype turned up a few times. The chain carries TRBV27 and TRBJ2-1; TRBD2 agrees at 10 bases. The germline gives CDR1 MNHEY, CDR2 SMNVEV (reference sequence). The CDR3 length is 15 residues. V gave up 5 bases and J gave up 5 bases; unmatched junction bases: 6. CDR3 nucleotide sequence: TGTGCCAGCAGTACGCTAGCGGGGGCTGACAATGAGCAGTTCTTC. Translation gives CASSTLAGADNEQFF.